This TCR beta chain was captured by sequencing in a study of graft-versus-host responses after intestinal transplantation. Study information: Isolated intestinal, liver-intestinal, or multivisceral transplants had been given to the recipients. Anti-thymocyte globulin was used for induction in all recipients, who then took tacrolimus and steroids for approximately three years. Regarding the study as a whole: High graft-versus-host to host-versus-graft clonal ratios were seen in allografts of patients with graft-donor T cell macrochimerism. Declining HvG levels early post-transplant were linked to peak circulating GvH clone levels.

V lost 4 bases and J lost 10, with 18 bases in between. The CDR3 has 14 amino acids. Processing released intraepithelial and lamina propria lymphocytes from the graft tissue. The table came from immunoSEQ multiplex PCR; TCRdb's copy has only in-frame clones and leaves some out. The data contain approximately 11,000 clones, roughly 80% of them singletons. Comment on this clone: What it binds is not known. The sample carries other DNA sequences with the same CDR3.

The V gene is TRBV5-3, the J gene TRBJ1-5, with D perhaps matching TRBD1 (6 bases). TRBV5-3 is reported as an ORF; its role is uncertain. Sequencing was performed on ileum tissue, taken 23 days after intestinal transplant. The TCR was taken from a human patient who received an intestinal transplant, so some T cells may come from the graft donor. The DNA of the CDR3 is TGTGCCAGAAGCCGCTTGGGACAATCGGGACCCCAGCATTTT. The encoded protein is CARSRLGQSGPQHF.